The 18 T cell receptor beta chains listed next were all sequenced from one sample in a study of control samples from healthy donors and cancer patients. Sequencing was performed with immunoSEQ multiplex PCR; in TCRdb, only in-frame clones are kept and a portion is missing. The profile shows about 180,000 clones, 85% to 90% of them singletons. Sample: blood. The receptors originated from a woman in her forties or fifties in good health.

The rearrangement joins TRBV19 to TRBJ2-1; 8 nucleotides agree with TRBD1. J gave up 13 bases and V 1 base, and 15 bases lay outside the gene matches. Per the germline V gene, CDR1 is LNHDA and CDR2 is SQIVND (reference sequence). The CDR3 has 16 residues. This chain's CDR3 is CASSIVGQAFPHQQFF. The CDR3 region has the DNA TGTGCCAGTAGTATAGTGGGACAGGCCTTCCCACATCAACAGTTCTTC.

In DNA form, the CDR3 reads TGTGCCAGCAGTTTAGTCAGGGCTGAAGCTTTCTTT. It yields the protein CASSLVRAEAFF. The rearrangement joins TRBV12-3 or TRBV12-4 to TRBJ1-1; weak D call: TRBD1 (5 bases). Trimming pared 1 base from V and 6 bases from J, leaving 6 bases between. This CDR3 has 12 amino acids.

V is TRBV7-3 and J is TRBJ2-3, with 11 bases matching TRBD2. This CDR3 is built from 15 residues. With 5 bases clipped from V and 2 bases from J, the junction kept 3 bases outside the gene matches. Germline CDR1 reads SGHTA; CDR2 reads FQGTGA. The CDR3 DNA follows: TGTGCCAGCAGCCCTAGCGGGAGGAACACAGATACGCAGTATTTT. As protein: CASSPSGRNTDTQYF.

CDR3 loop: CASSKQAGQETQYF. The CDR3 DNA follows: TGTGCCAGCAGTAAACAGGCCGGCCAAGAGACCCAGTACTTC. The chain employs TRBV7-8 and TRBJ2-5, with a weak D call TRBD1 (5 bases). The CDR3 runs to 14 residues. Trimming shortened V by 6 bases and J by 1 base, and 12 bases separated the two germline ends. Germline CDR1 SGHVS, CDR2 FQNEAQ.

This clone was seen more than once but under ten times. The genes are TRBV15 and TRBJ2-4; maybe TRBD2 (6 bases). This CDR3 region has 15 residues. The germline CDR1 and CDR2 sequences are LNHNV and YYDKDF (reference sequence). Trimming pared 3 bases from V and 0 bases from J, leaving 9 bases between. CDR3 sequence (DNA): TGTGCCACCAGCAGGGACTACCTAGCCAAAAACATTCAGTACTTC. It translates to CATSRDYLAKNIQYF.

The chain is built from TRBV3-1 (or the pseudogene TRBV3-2) and TRBJ2-1, with TRBD2 matching over 14 bases. With V trimmed by 4 bases and J by 10 bases, 3 bases remained unmatched. Germline V gene sequence: CDR1 LGHDT, CDR2 YNNKEL (reference sequence). CDR3 length equals 14 residues. In DNA, the CDR3 is TGTGCCAGCAGCCCCGGGACTAGCGGGAGCGAGCAGTTCTTC. Protein: CASSPGTSGSEQFF.

Here the CDR3 DNA reads TGTGCCAGCAGCTTAAGGGGTACCGGGGAGCTGTTTTTT. The encoded protein is CASSLRGTGELFF. The rearrangement uses TRBV13 and TRBJ2-2; D is possibly TRBD1 (5 bases). Deletions cut 2 bases from V and 5 bases from J, with 6 bases between. Germline V gene data show CDR1 as PRHDT and CDR2 as FYEKMQ (reference sequence). The CDR3 extends over 13 amino acids.

To note about this clone: Within the sample, other DNA sequences also encode this same CDR3. This chain links TRBV6-5 with TRBJ2-5; 9 bases are a match to TRBD2. With V trimmed by 2 bases and J by 5 bases, 9 bases remained unmatched. The CDR3 has 16 amino acids. Germline V lookup: CDR1 MNHEY, CDR2 SVGAGI. The CDR3 protein is CASSYRGGGAEETQYF. CDR3 DNA sequence: TGTGCCAGCAGTTACAGGGGCGGGGGGGCGGAGGAGACCCAGTACTTC.

V is TRBV18 and J is TRBJ2-3; possibly TRBD2 for D (6 bases). The length of the CDR3 is 15 residues. The V gene lost 0 bases and the J gene lost 4 bases, with 11 bases spanning the gap. Germline V gene sequence: CDR1 KGHSH, CDR2 LQKENI. The DNA of the CDR3 is TGTGCCAGCTCACCACCGCGCGGAGGGGCAGATACGCAGTATTTT. Protein sequence: CASSPPRGGADTQYF.

J is TRBJ1-5 and V is TRBV19, with a possible D match to TRBD1 (5 bases). Germline-derived CDR1 and CDR2 are LNHDA and SQIVND (reference sequence). Trimming removed 7 bases from V and 5 bases from J, with 15 bases in between. The CDR3 contains 14 residues. The CDR3, as DNA: TGTGCCAGTACCCCCAGCGGGGGTTATCAGCCCCAGCATTTT. Translation gives CASTPSGGYQPQHF.

The rearrangement links TRBV5-6 to TRBJ2-3; a weak D match, TRBD2 (6 bases). The CDR3 is 15 residues long. Looked up from germline, CDR1 is SGHDT and CDR2 is YYEEEE. The V end was cut by 0 bases, the J end by 0 bases, with 8 bases between. CDR3 region: CASSLVRGSTDTQYF. DNA for the CDR3: TGTGCCAGCAGCTTGGTTCGGGGGAGCACAGATACGCAGTATTTT.

The chain joins TRBV7-9 to TRBJ2-7; 8 bases align to TRBD1. The germline V gene encodes CDR1 SEHNR and CDR2 FQNEAQ (reference sequence). The CDR3 loop spans 14 amino acids. V shed 4 bases and J 2 bases; nucleotides not matched to a gene: 4. For the CDR3, the DNA is TGTGCCAGCAGCTCCAGGGGGCGGACCTACGAGCAGTACTTC. It yields the protein CASSSRGRTYEQYF.

This clone occurred once. This chain links TRBV28 with TRBJ1-6, with D possibly being TRBD1 (5 bases). Trimming took 8 bases from V and 6 from J, leaving 8 bases between them. CDR3 length equals 12 residues. From germline, CDR1 is MDHEN and CDR2 SYDVKM. The CDR3 sequence: CASAGGNSPLHF. CDR3 bases: TGTGCCAGCGCGGGGGGTAATTCACCCCTCCACTTT.

This chain links TRBV24-1 with TRBJ1-1, with a tentative D call TRBD1 (5 bases). The CDR3 spans 14 residues. In germline, CDR1 is KGHDR, CDR2 SFDVKD. With 5 bases removed from V and 10 bases from J, the gap between germline ends came to 19 bases. CDR3 protein: CATSAYITGTRAFF. CDR3 coding DNA: TGTGCCACCAGTGCTTATATCACAGGAACTCGAGCTTTCTTT.

The chain joins TRBV28 to TRBJ2-1, with TRBD1 matching over 9 bases. This CDR3 spans 15 amino acids. J gave up 3 bases and V 6 bases, and 6 bases lay outside the gene matches. Germline CDR1 and CDR2: MDHEN and SYDVKM. CDR3 coding DNA: TGTGCCAGCAGCCCAACAGGGGGCGTCTACAATGAGCAGTTCTTC. Its translation is CASSPTGGVYNEQFF.

V is TRBV18 and J is TRBJ2-6; D may correspond to TRBD1 or TRBD2 (5 bases each). Germline-derived CDR1 and CDR2 are KGHSH and LQKENI. Deletions cut 2 bases from V and 10 bases from J, with 15 bases between. This CDR3 has 15 amino acids. The CDR3 region is CASSPRKSGGNVLTF. DNA of the CDR3: TGTGCCAGCTCACCAAGGAAGAGTGGGGGAAACGTCCTGACTTTC.

V usage is TRBV19 and J usage is TRBJ1-6; 7 nucleotides align to TRBD1. This CDR3 has 14 residues. Looked up from germline, CDR1 is LNHDA and CDR2 is SQIVND (reference sequence). The V and J ends lost 3 bases and 9 bases, in that order; junction bases with no gene match: 5. The CDR3 nucleotides read TGTGCCAGTAGTATGAGGGGGCTTTTTTCACCCCTCCACTTT. It specifies CASSMRGLFSPLHF.

The chain recombines TRBV5-1 with TRBJ1-1, with D possibly TRBD1 on 6 matching bases. The V gene's germline CDR1 is SGHRS and CDR2 YFSETQ. Deletions cut 6 bases from V and 5 bases from J, with 20 bases between. The CDR3 has 15 amino acids. This CDR3 reads CASTPDSMGKTEAFF. The CDR3 DNA follows: TGCGCCAGCACCCCGGACAGCATGGGGAAAACTGAAGCTTTCTTT.